The source of this TCR beta chain is a study of blood T cells in healthy people across ages (dated by TCRdb to the mid-2010s). Notes on the research overall: In model experiments, template switching captured roughly one uniquely barcoded TCR beta cDNA molecule for every two T cells. The study measured age-related changes in TCR beta repertoire diversity using deep sequencing normalized with unique cDNA molecular identifiers. Donors were grouped into four age groups: young (average about 15 years), middle-aged (about 40), aged (around 66) and long-lived (just over 80). Donors of different ages were randomly distributed across sequencing lanes to avoid experimental bias. For two donors (one aged 18 to 30 and one aged 80 or older), the study analyzed two additional independent replicas of 1 million unique cDNA reads from the same blood draw.

Library generation was performed with 5' RACE. Instrument used: Illumina HiSeq 2500. The second PCR ran for roughly 7 to 11 cycles and used a J-beta primer mix along with a sample-barcoded 5' primer. A template-switch 5' adaptor carrying 12 random nucleotides introduced a unique molecular identifier onto each TCR beta cDNA molecule. Each sample yielded at least 2.5 million CDR3-containing paired-end reads. First-strand cDNA was synthesized from all RNA with the Mint cDNA synthesis kit, primed by a TRBC-specific oligonucleotide. All cDNA was treated with uracil-DNA glycosylase and then went through a first 18-cycle PCR with the universal primers M1SS and BC2_uni_R. For the original study's pipeline: For normalization, 1 million high-quality reads were randomly selected from each sample, with every read carrying a distinct molecular identifier. Reads sharing molecular identifiers were discarded rather than binned into consensus sequences. MiTCR, with a Q25 quality threshold and the strictest error-elimination algorithm, was used for CDR3 identification, clonotype clustering and error correction. A nonparametric unseen species model with Euler transformation was used to estimate a lower bound on total TCR beta diversity. TCRdb handled the public reads itself, with Q25 trimming in fastp and clone calling in MiXCR, and kept productive beta chains. Rows merge per CDR3 protein into single entries with the most common DNA and genes. These V and J calls are TCRdb output, not the study's own analysis. The sample profile shows about 580,000 distinct CDR3 sequences; 47% of them were found once. About 26% of the sample goes to the ten largest clones.

Donors were 35 to 40 systemically healthy Caucasian individuals from Russia aged roughly 6 to 95 years. Each donor gave about 9.8 milliliters of peripheral blood, drawn into EDTA-treated Vacutainer tubes. Ficoll-Paque density-gradient centrifugation was used to isolate PBMCs, with at least 6 million obtained per sample. Trizol reagent was used to extract total RNA from the PBMCs, yielding at least 5.5 micrograms per sample. For every donor, an aliquot of PBMCs went through flow cytometry to measure the percentages of naive CD45RAhigh/CD27high T cells. This clonotype was picked up one time. Its antigen remains undetermined. No much larger clone is present one base from it, and per-base qualities are unavailable. Single-read evidence is weak. For CDR1 and CDR2, the germline V gene lists ENHRY and SYGVKD. Its CDR3 holds 16 amino acids, cysteine through phenylalanine. The DNA shown is the 48-base CDR3, in frame from base 1. For this chain, trimming is 4 bases at the V end and 6 bases at the J end, and the number of junction bases without a gene match is 8.

Results the study describes overall, beyond this receptor: As age increased, observed TCR beta diversity per million T cells dropped in a roughly linear way, and a significant reduction was already evident by age 40. The CMV infection status of donors was not known, potentially confounding age-related changes in expanded clonotypes. A strong correlation was found between observed TCR beta diversity and the percentage of naive T cells measured by flow cytometry. The long-lived group showed more naive CD4+ T cells, fewer expanded clones and increased TCR diversity than the aged group, suggesting age selection. Because profiling used bulk unsorted PBMCs, naive and antigen-experienced compartments could not be compared conclusively. Estimates of total diversity from one million sequenced T cells were regarded as lower bounds and underestimates.

Recombination joined TRBV10-3 with TRBJ1-6, with 8 bases in between that match TRBD1. Source material: blood. This TCR was recovered from an elderly man in good health. The CDR3 corresponds to CAISGSKDRVNSPLHF. The DNA reads TGTGCCATCAGTGGGTCAAAGGACAGGGTTAATTCACCCCTCCACTTT.